These 14 T cell receptor beta chains came from one sample sequenced in a study of blood T cell repertoires in COVID-19. Method: immunoSEQ multiplex PCR; TCRdb's copy keeps in-frame clones and lacks some. Of roughly 150,000 clones in the sample, about 80% were seen once. Sample: PBMCs or T cells enriched from blood (not recorded which). All receptors come from a woman aged 18-29 years who had been exposed to COVID-19.

The chain couples TRBV7-2 to TRBJ1-2, with a tentative D call TRBD1 (6 bases). The CDR3 is made up of 12 amino acids. Germline V gene data show CDR1 as SGHTA and CDR2 as FQGNSA. The germline V and J ends were trimmed by 5 bases and 4 bases, with 8 bases remaining between them. CDR3 protein: CASSPDSYGYTF. CDR3 DNA sequence: TGTGCCAGCAGCCCGGACAGCTATGGCTACACCTTC.

The chain links TRBV5-8 to TRBJ1-1; D unresolved. The CDR3 runs 15 residues. Per the germline V gene, CDR1 is SGHTS and CDR2 is YDEGEE. Trimming removed 0 bases at V and 0 bases at J, with 9 bases between. This CDR3 reads CASSLDPLMNTEAFF. DNA of the CDR3: TGTGCCAGCAGCTTGGATCCGCTAATGAACACTGAAGCTTTCTTT.

CDR3 region: CSASPGTSGSYNEQFF. DNA of the CDR3: TGCAGTGCTAGTCCCGGGACTAGCGGGAGTTACAATGAGCAGTTCTTC. J is TRBJ2-1 and V is TRBV20-1, with 14 positions matching TRBD2. Per germline, CDR1 DFQATT and CDR2 SNEGSKA (reference sequence). This CDR3 is 16 amino acids long. V shed 3 bases, J shed 4 bases, and the junction held 5 bases outside the gene matches.

The chain uses TRBV5-4 and TRBJ2-1, with a tentative D call TRBD2 (6 bases). The germline V gene encodes CDR1 SGHNT and CDR2 YYREEE (reference sequence). V dropped 5 bases and J dropped 5 bases, with 14 bases sitting between them. The CDR3 sequence is 14 residues long. CDR3 protein: CASRRDFGDNEQFF. CDR3 sequence (DNA): TGTGCCAGCAGGAGGGACTTCGGGGACAATGAGCAGTTCTTC. Complete variable domain (other parts from reference TRBV5-4 and TRBJ2-1): ETGVTQSPTHLIKTRGQQVTLRCSSQSGHNTVSWYQQALGQGPQFIFQYYREEENGRGNFPPRFSGLQFPNYSSELNVNALELDDSALYLCASRRDFGDNEQFFGPGTRLTVL.

CDR3 sequence (DNA): TGTGCCAGCAGCCAAGTTACTTCGGGGCGGGAGGCGAGCAATGAGCAGTTCTTC. The encoded protein is CASSQVTSGREASNEQFF. The V gene is TRBV4-2, the J gene TRBJ2-1, with 8 positions matching TRBD2. CDR3 size: 18 residues. Germline V CDR1 and CDR2: LGHNA, YNFKEQ. Losses at the gene ends were 1 base for V and 6 bases for J; bases not matched to a gene: 14.

The chain is built from TRBV11-2 and TRBJ1-4; 8 bases agree with TRBD1. This CDR3 is built from 14 residues. The V gene's germline CDR1 is SGHAT and CDR2 FQNNGV. V dropped 5 bases and J dropped 7; count of bases not matched to a gene: 6. The CDR3 loop reads CASSGDRRSEKLFF. The CDR3 DNA reads TGTGCCAGCAGCGGGGACAGGCGAAGTGAAAAACTGTTTTTT.

This chain joins TRBV7-3 and TRBJ1-1; 9 bases map to TRBD1. Losses at the gene ends were 5 bases for V and 11 bases for J; bases not matched to a gene: 9. This CDR3 region has 13 residues. Per the germline V gene, CDR1 is SGHTA and CDR2 is FQGTGA. The CDR3, as DNA: TGTGCCAGCAGCGAGGGACAGGGCGAGGTTGCTTTCTTT. As protein: CASSEGQGEVAFF.

This chain connects TRBV6-2 or TRBV6-3 to TRBJ1-4; maybe TRBD1 (5 bases). The V and J ends lost 5 bases and 5 bases respectively, with 15 bases between them. CDR3 size: 15 residues. Per the germline V gene, CDR1 is MNHEY and CDR2 is SVGEGT. CDR3 loop: CASSPLGRTNEKLFF. In nucleotides, the CDR3 is TGTGCCAGCAGTCCCCTTGGACGGACAAATGAAAAACTGTTTTTT.

This clone was recorded once. The rearrangement joins TRBV5-8 to TRBJ1-5; 8 bases agree with TRBD1. Germline assignment: CDR1 SGHTS and CDR2 YDEGEE. The CDR3 contains 16 residues. With 5 bases clipped from V and 0 bases from J, the junction kept 7 bases outside the gene matches. The chain's CDR3 is CASRETGDNSNQPQHF. CDR3 bases: TGTGCCAGCAGGGAGACAGGGGATAATAGCAATCAGCCCCAGCATTTT. Variable domain in full (rest from reference TRBV5-8 and TRBJ1-5): EAGVTQSPTHLIKTRGQQATLRCSPISGHTSVYWYQQALGLGLQFLLWYDEGEERNRGNFPPRFSGRQFPNYSSELNVNALELEDSALYLCASRETGDNSNQPQHFGDGTRLSIL.

The CDR3 DNA reads TGCGCCAGCACACCGGGACAGGGGAATGAAAAACTGTTTTTT. Translation: CASTPGQGNEKLFF. The chain employs TRBV5-1 and TRBJ1-4, with 10 bases matching TRBD1. In germline, CDR1 is SGHRS, CDR2 YFSETQ. The CDR3 runs to 14 residues. The V and J ends lost 6 bases and 5 bases, in that order; junction bases with no gene match: 4.

The rearrangement uses TRBV19 and TRBJ2-5, with D unresolved. The CDR3 totals 13 residues. CDR1 LNHDA and CDR2 SQIVND come from the germline V gene (reference sequence). V shed 5 bases and J shed 4 bases, with 11 bases lying between them. DNA for the CDR3: TGTGCCAGTAGTTTAGGGCCAGGAGAGACCCAGTACTTC. It encodes CASSLGPGETQYF.

CDR3 sequence reads: CASSQEPGLEQFF. The CDR3 DNA reads TGCGCCAGCAGCCAAGAACCCGGACTAGAGCAGTTCTTC. This chain connects TRBV4-1 to TRBJ2-1; TRBD2 is a possible D gene (6 bases). V gave up 0 bases and J gave up 10 bases, with 10 bases separating them. CDR3 size: 13 residues. Germline-derived CDR1 and CDR2 are MGHRA and YSYEKL.

The chain uses TRBV2 and TRBJ1-1; the D gene is possibly TRBD1 (6 bases). Germline CDR1 is SNHLY and CDR2 is FYNNEI. V was clipped by 6 bases and J by 0 bases, with 17 bases between them. The CDR3 totals 16 residues. The CDR3 sequence: CASRTGSPQLNTEAFF. Written as DNA, the CDR3 is TGTGCCAGCAGAACAGGGAGTCCCCAATTGAACACTGAAGCTTTCTTT.

V is TRBV5-6 and J is TRBJ2-7; D is possibly TRBD2 (6 bases). Germline CDR1 and CDR2: SGHDT and YYEEEE. The length of the CDR3 is 14 residues. V gave up 2 bases and J gave up 2 bases, with 11 bases separating them. The CDR3 protein is CASSFGAGTYEQYF. The CDR3 DNA reads as TGTGCCAGCAGCTTCGGGGCGGGGACCTACGAGCAGTACTTC.